A single sample gave rise to the 27 T cell receptor beta chains below, sequenced in a study of pediatric ulcerative colitis. TCRdb keeps only in-frame clones here, not all; method: immunoSEQ multiplex PCR. The profile shows under 45,000 clones, over 80% of them singletons. The source material was blood. The receptor source for this set is a girl aged 10-17 years with moderate ulcerative colitis.

The rearrangement links TRBV30 to TRBJ2-1; 9 positions match TRBD1. Germline V gene lookup returns CDR1 GTSNPN and CDR2 SVGIG (reference sequence). The CDR3 runs to 13 residues. As DNA, the CDR3 is TGTGCTTCCGCACAGGGGGCAATCAATGAGCAGTTCTTC. Its translation is CASAQGAINEQFF.

Only a few counts were recorded for this clone. This chain joins TRBV7-2 and TRBJ2-7, with 8 nucleotides matching TRBD1. The CDR3 consists of 15 residues. Trimming took 3 bases from V and 0 from J; bases not matched to a gene: 4. Germline V gene sequence: CDR1 SGHTA, CDR2 FQGNSA. The CDR3 is CASSFGQGTSYEQYF. The CDR3 DNA sequence: TGTGCCAGCAGCTTCGGACAGGGCACCTCCTACGAGCAGTACTTC. Full variable domain (rest looked up from reference TRBV7-2 and TRBJ2-7): GAGVSQSPSNKVTEKGKDVELRCDPISGHTALYWYRQSLGQGLEFLIYFQGNSAPDKSGLPSDRFSAERTGGSVSTLTIQRTQQEDSAVYLCASSFGQGTSYEQYFGPGTRLTVT.

The rearrangement links TRBV19 to TRBJ1-5; 9 bases match TRBD1. The junction had 5 bases not matched to a gene; V was cut back by 5 bases and J by 6 bases. Germline values: CDR1 LNHDA, CDR2 SQIVND (reference sequence). The CDR3 runs 14 residues. The CDR3 DNA is TGTGCCAGTAGTCCGACAGGGGGTGGTCAGCCCCAGCATTTT. Protein sequence: CASSPTGGGQPQHF.

The rearrangement joins TRBV2 to TRBJ2-2, with 9 bases identical to TRBD1. The CDR3 consists of 15 residues. CDR1 and CDR2 from the germline V gene are SNHLY and FYNNEI. V shed 7 bases and J 7 bases; nucleotides not matched to a gene: 10. As DNA, the CDR3 is TGTGCCAGCATATCGGGACAGGGTCGGGGCGGGGAGCTGTTTTTT. Its translation: CASISGQGRGGELFF.

The rearrangement uses TRBV7-9 and TRBJ1-1, with D possibly matching TRBD1 (5 bases). V lost 0 bases and J 7 bases, leaving 9 bases between the germline ends. This CDR3 is built from 13 residues. Germline CDR1 is SEHNR and CDR2 is FQNEAQ (reference sequence). The chain's CDR3 is CASSLAGDREAFF. In DNA form, the CDR3 reads TGTGCCAGCAGCTTAGCAGGGGACCGTGAAGCTTTCTTT.

The chain combines TRBV7-2 with TRBJ2-7; 9 bases agree with TRBD1. With 4 bases clipped from V and 7 bases from J, the junction kept 14 bases outside the gene matches. Per the germline V gene, CDR1 is SGHTA and CDR2 is FQGNSA. The CDR3 covers 16 residues. CDR3 bases: TGTGCCAGCAGCTCCACCCCGACCGGGACAGGGAGGGAGCAGTACTTC. Protein: CASSSTPTGTGREQYF.

This rearrangement joins TRBV20-1 to TRBJ1-1; D not certain. This CDR3 contains 11 residues. CDR1 DFQATT and CDR2 SNEGSKA come from the germline V gene (reference sequence). Written as DNA, the CDR3 is TGCAGCGGAGACATTCGGGTTGAAGCTTTCTTT. It encodes CSGDIRVEAFF.

The chain carries TRBV11-2 and TRBJ2-3, with D hard to call. Trimming left V 0 bases short and J 4 bases short, with 5 bases between. CDR3 length: 13 residues. Germline-derived CDR1 and CDR2 are SGHAT and FQNNGV. The CDR3 coding sequence is TGTGCCAGCAGCTTAGATCGGTCAGATACGCAGTATTTT. This sequence encodes CASSLDRSDTQYF.

The rearrangement links TRBV28 to TRBJ2-7; D is ambiguous. The CDR3 is made up of 14 amino acids. V shed 5 bases and J shed 3 bases, with 14 bases lying between them. The germline CDR1 and CDR2 sequences are MDHEN and SYDVKM. The CDR3, as DNA: TGTGCCAGCAGTCCGGTTTGGCGAAACTACGAGCAGTACTTC. Its protein product is CASSPVWRNYEQYF.

This clone has a count of ten or more. This chain joins TRBV6-1 and TRBJ2-7, with 7 bases aligning to TRBD1. This CDR3 comprises 12 residues. Germline V gene lookup returns CDR1 MNHNS and CDR2 SASEGT. After removal of 7 bases from V and 13 bases from J, the junction contained 13 bases not matched to a gene. The DNA of the CDR3 is TGTGCCAGCACCTCCGCCCGGGACAGATTTTACTTC. It yields the protein CASTSARDRFYF.

The chain couples TRBV29-1 to TRBJ2-5; 7 bases line up with TRBD1. J lost 2 bases, V lost 4 bases, and 7 bases had no gene match. The V gene's germline CDR1 is SQVTM and CDR2 ANQGSEA. This CDR3 contains 14 residues. This CDR3 is CSVVLQGPQETQYF. CDR3 DNA: TGCAGCGTTGTTTTACAGGGGCCGCAAGAGACCCAGTACTTC.

The chain links TRBV30 to TRBJ1-2; D is ambiguous. The CDR3 is 16 amino acids. CDR1 is GTSNPN, CDR2 SVGIG, per germline (reference sequence). V was trimmed by 2 bases and J by 0 bases, leaving 16 bases between them. In nucleotides, the CDR3 is TGTGCCTGGAGTTCCCCAGGAGAGTTAGCTAACTATGGCTACACCTTC. Protein product: CAWSSPGELANYGYTF. The whole variable domain, filled in from reference TRBV30 and TRBJ1-2, reads SQTIHQWPATLVQPVGSPLSLECTVEGTSNPNLYWYRQAAGRGLQLLFYSVGIGQISSEVPQNLSASRPQDRQFILSSKKLLLSDSGFYLCAWSSPGELANYGYTFGSGTRLTVV.

This chain connects TRBV5-1 to TRBJ2-1; 10 bases align to TRBD1. The J segment lost 5 bases and the V segment lost 2 bases, leaving 1 base of the junction unmatched. The CDR3 runs to 14 residues. Germline V gene data show CDR1 as SGHRS and CDR2 as YFSETQ. The CDR3: CASSFGQGDNEQFF. CDR3 DNA: TGCGCCAGCAGCTTCGGACAGGGGGACAATGAGCAGTTCTTC.

The rearrangement joins TRBV30 to TRBJ1-5, with unresolved D. The CDR3 is 12 amino acids. The germline V gene has CDR1 GTSNPN and CDR2 SVGIG (reference sequence). Trimming stripped 0 bases from V and 10 bases from J, with 10 bases between. The chain's CDR3 is CAWSVTGRPQHF. CDR3 DNA: TGTGCCTGGAGTGTAACGGGGAGACCCCAGCATTTT.

The chain has TRBV7-8 and TRBJ2-5; no clear D gene. Judging by the DNA end, TRBJ2-7 fits better; the J call may be wrong. The CDR3 loop spans 15 amino acids. Germline lookup yields CDR1 SGHVS and CDR2 FQNEAQ. DNA of the CDR3: TGTGCCAGCAGCTTAGGCGGCCCCTTGACCTACGAGCAGTACTTC. Amino acid sequence: CASSLGGPLTYEQYF.

The CDR3 DNA is TGTGCCAGCAGCGTCGGGACAGGGAAGGGTGAAAAACTGTTTTTT. Translated, it gives CASSVGTGKGEKLFF. The chain joins TRBV9 to TRBJ1-4, with TRBD1 identical over 9 bases. The germline V gene has CDR1 SGDLS and CDR2 YYNGEE. This CDR3 has 15 residues. V lost 2 bases and J lost 7; bases outside the gene matches: 6.

The V and J genes are TRBV6-1 and TRBJ2-7; 11 bases fit TRBD2. The CDR3 totals 15 residues. CDR1 and CDR2 from the germline V gene are MNHNS and SASEGT. V was pared by 0 bases and J by 3 bases, with 1 base of the junction left unmatched. The chain's CDR3 is CASSEATSGSYEQYF. For the CDR3, the DNA is TGTGCCAGCAGTGAAGCTACTAGCGGGAGCTACGAGCAGTACTTC.

The chain carries TRBV7-8 and TRBJ2-7, with 10 bases fitting TRBD2. Germline V gene lookup returns CDR1 SGHVS and CDR2 FQNEAQ. CDR3 size: 16 residues. Losses at the gene ends were 1 base for V and 2 bases for J; bases not matched to a gene: 5. In nucleotides, the CDR3 is TGTGCCAGCAGCTTAGTAACTAGCGGGGCCACCTACGAGCAGTACTTC. As protein: CASSLVTSGATYEQYF.

The chain is built from TRBV29-1 and TRBJ2-2; the match to TRBD2 covers 13 bases. V gave up 7 bases and J gave up 7 bases; unmatched junction bases: 12. This CDR3 is built from 16 residues. The germline V gene encodes CDR1 SQVTM and CDR2 ANQGSEA. The CDR3 nucleotides read TGCAGCGCAAGACTAGGGACTAGCGGGATCCTCGGGGAGCTGTTTTTT. Its translation is CSARLGTSGILGELFF.

The chain combines TRBV28 with TRBJ2-7; 10 positions match TRBD2. J gave up 3 bases and V 6 bases, and 8 bases lay outside the gene matches. Per germline, CDR1 MDHEN and CDR2 SYDVKM. The CDR3 is 15 residues long. CDR3 loop: CASRGLAGALYEQYF. The DNA of the CDR3 is TGTGCCAGCAGGGGGCTAGCGGGAGCCCTCTACGAGCAGTACTTC. Full variable domain (missing parts from reference TRBV28 and TRBJ2-7): DVKVTQSSRYLVKRTGEKVFLECVQDMDHENMFWYRQDPGLGLRLIYFSYDVKMKEKGDIPEGYSVSREKKERFSLILESASTNQTSMYLCASRGLAGALYEQYFGPGTRLTVT.

The J gene is TRBJ2-7, the V gene TRBV4-1; either TRBD1 or TRBD2 may fit D (6 bases each). Germline V gives CDR1 MGHRA, CDR2 YSYEKL. The CDR3 has 16 amino acids. V was trimmed by 1 base and J by 3 bases, leaving 16 bases between them. CDR3 sequence (DNA): TGCGCCAGCAGCCAAGTTAGGACAGCGGGCGGCTACGAGCAGTACTTC. The encoded protein is CASSQVRTAGGYEQYF.

The V gene is TRBV7-2, the J gene TRBJ2-7, with TRBD1 matching over 9 bases. Trimming cost V 1 base and J 6 bases; bases outside gene matches: 1. Germline V CDR1 and CDR2: SGHTA, FQGNSA. The CDR3 consists of 13 residues. The CDR3, as DNA: TGTGCCAGCAGCTTAGACAGGGGGCGCGAGCAGTACTTC. Protein: CASSLDRGREQYF.

This chain connects TRBV7-8 to TRBJ2-1; D unclear. Germline V gene data show CDR1 as SGHVS and CDR2 as FQNEAQ. Between the trimmed V and J ends, which lost 1 base and 8 bases, there was a span of 12 bases. There are 14 residues in the CDR3. CDR3 sequence (DNA): TGTGCCAGCAGCTTAGTTTTTACGGGCGATGAGCAGTTCTTC. Protein: CASSLVFTGDEQFF. The whole variable domain, filled in from reference TRBV7-8 and TRBJ2-1, reads GAGVSQSPRYKVAKRGQDVALRCDPISGHVSLFWYQQALGQGPEFLTYFQNEAQLDKSGLPSDRFFAERPEGSVSTLKIQRTQQEDSAVYLCASSLVFTGDEQFFGPGTRLTVL.

This clone showed up just a few times. The chain has TRBV7-9 and TRBJ2-1; 12 bases are a match to TRBD2. This CDR3 comprises 16 residues. CDR1 SEHNR and CDR2 FQNEAQ come from the germline V gene (reference sequence). V was pared by 5 bases and J by 8 bases, with 10 bases of the junction left unmatched. The CDR3 sequence is CASSPQTSGGIDEQFF. In nucleotides, the CDR3 is TGTGCCAGCAGCCCACAGACTAGCGGGGGTATCGATGAGCAGTTCTTC.

This rearrangement joins TRBV7-3 to TRBJ2-2, with D possibly TRBD1 on 5 matching bases. CDR3 size: 15 residues. With 2 bases removed from V and 4 bases from J, the gap between germline ends came to 11 bases. Germline-derived CDR1 and CDR2 are SGHTA and FQGTGA. The CDR3 coding sequence is TGTGCCAGCAGCTTAGGACAAGGGCTCACCGGGGAGCTGTTTTTT. This translates into CASSLGQGLTGELFF.

V and J are TRBV9 and TRBJ2-5; 12 nucleotides match TRBD2. Trimming took 3 bases from V and 4 from J; bases not matched to a gene: 7. Germline CDR1 is SGDLS and CDR2 is YYNGEE. The CDR3 consists of 16 residues. The DNA of the CDR3 is TGTGCCAGCAGCGACCCACTAGCGGGGGGCCCAGAGACCCAGTACTTC. Protein sequence: CASSDPLAGGPETQYF.

A note on this clone: An end of the junction does not agree with germline; a read error may underlie this. The rearrangement links TRBV20-1 to TRBJ2-2; a possible D gene is TRBD2 (6 bases). The germline V gene encodes CDR1 DFQATT and CDR2 SNEGSKA (reference sequence). The CDR3 has 11 residues. The CDR3 nucleotides read TGCAGTGCTGCCGCGGCGCGGGGAGCTGTTTTT. This translates into CSAAAARGAVF.